This T cell receptor beta chain was captured by sequencing in a study of T cell changes during pregnancy in multiple sclerosis. Produced via immunoSEQ multiplex PCR; TCRdb's table is partial and in-frame only. The profile covers 40,000 to 55,000 clones, with about 91% appearing a single time and around 8.6% taken by the ten largest. The CDR3 length is 17 residues. Germline V gene lookup returns CDR1 SGHNT and CDR2 YYREEE (reference sequence). The V and J ends lost 4 bases and 7 bases, in that order; junction bases with no gene match: 7. This clonotype was sampled from a female donor with multiple sclerosis, enrolled in a pregnancy study. Sequenced material: CD8+ T cells from peripheral blood mononuclear cells, taken after pregnancy. V and J are TRBV5-4 and TRBJ2-2; 16 bases are a match to TRBD2. The CDR3 reads CASSQGLAGGPVGELFF. The DNA of the CDR3 is TGTGCCAGCAGCCAGGGACTAGCGGGAGGGCCCGTCGGGGAGCTGTTTTTT.